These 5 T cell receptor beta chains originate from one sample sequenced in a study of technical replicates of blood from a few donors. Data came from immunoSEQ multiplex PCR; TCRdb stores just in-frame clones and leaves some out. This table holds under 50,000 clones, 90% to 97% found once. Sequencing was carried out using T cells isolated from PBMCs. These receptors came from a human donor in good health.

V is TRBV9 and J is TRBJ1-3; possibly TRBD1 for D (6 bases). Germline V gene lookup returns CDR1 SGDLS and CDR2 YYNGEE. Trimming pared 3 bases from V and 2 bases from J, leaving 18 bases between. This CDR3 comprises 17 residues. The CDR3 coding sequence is TGTGCCAGCAGCGCCCGAACCCGGACAGACACTGGAAACACCATATATTTT. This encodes CASSARTRTDTGNTIYF.

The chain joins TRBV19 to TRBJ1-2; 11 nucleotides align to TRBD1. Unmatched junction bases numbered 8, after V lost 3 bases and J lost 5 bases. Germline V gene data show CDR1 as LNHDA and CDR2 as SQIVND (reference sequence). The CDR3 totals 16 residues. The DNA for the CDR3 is TGTGCCAGTAGTATTCAGGCCGGGACAGGGGGATATGGCTACACCTTC. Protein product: CASSIQAGTGGYGYTF. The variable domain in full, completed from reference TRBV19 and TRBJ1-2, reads DGGITQSPKYLFRKEGQNVTLSCEQNLNHDAMYWYRQDPGQGLRLIYYSQIVNDFQKGDIAEGYSVSREKKESFPLTVTSAQKNPTAFYLCASSIQAGTGGYGYTFGSGTRLTVV.

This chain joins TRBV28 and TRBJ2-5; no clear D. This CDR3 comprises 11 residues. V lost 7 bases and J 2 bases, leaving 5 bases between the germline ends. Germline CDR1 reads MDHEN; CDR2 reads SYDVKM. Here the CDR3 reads CASIGQETQYF. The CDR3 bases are TGTGCCAGCATCGGTCAAGAGACCCAGTACTTC.

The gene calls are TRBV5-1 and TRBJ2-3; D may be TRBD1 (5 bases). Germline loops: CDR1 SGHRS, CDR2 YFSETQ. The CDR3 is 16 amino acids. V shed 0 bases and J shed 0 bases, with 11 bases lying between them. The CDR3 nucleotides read TGCGCCAGCAGCTTGGAAGGGGCGTTCAGCACAGATACGCAGTATTTT. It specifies CASSLEGAFSTDTQYF.

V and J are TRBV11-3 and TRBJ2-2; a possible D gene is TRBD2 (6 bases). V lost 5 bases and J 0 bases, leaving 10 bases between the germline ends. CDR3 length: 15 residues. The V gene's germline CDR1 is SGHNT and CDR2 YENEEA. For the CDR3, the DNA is TGTGCCAGCAGCCCGGGACTCTCGAACACCGGGGAGCTGTTTTTT. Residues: CASSPGLSNTGELFF.